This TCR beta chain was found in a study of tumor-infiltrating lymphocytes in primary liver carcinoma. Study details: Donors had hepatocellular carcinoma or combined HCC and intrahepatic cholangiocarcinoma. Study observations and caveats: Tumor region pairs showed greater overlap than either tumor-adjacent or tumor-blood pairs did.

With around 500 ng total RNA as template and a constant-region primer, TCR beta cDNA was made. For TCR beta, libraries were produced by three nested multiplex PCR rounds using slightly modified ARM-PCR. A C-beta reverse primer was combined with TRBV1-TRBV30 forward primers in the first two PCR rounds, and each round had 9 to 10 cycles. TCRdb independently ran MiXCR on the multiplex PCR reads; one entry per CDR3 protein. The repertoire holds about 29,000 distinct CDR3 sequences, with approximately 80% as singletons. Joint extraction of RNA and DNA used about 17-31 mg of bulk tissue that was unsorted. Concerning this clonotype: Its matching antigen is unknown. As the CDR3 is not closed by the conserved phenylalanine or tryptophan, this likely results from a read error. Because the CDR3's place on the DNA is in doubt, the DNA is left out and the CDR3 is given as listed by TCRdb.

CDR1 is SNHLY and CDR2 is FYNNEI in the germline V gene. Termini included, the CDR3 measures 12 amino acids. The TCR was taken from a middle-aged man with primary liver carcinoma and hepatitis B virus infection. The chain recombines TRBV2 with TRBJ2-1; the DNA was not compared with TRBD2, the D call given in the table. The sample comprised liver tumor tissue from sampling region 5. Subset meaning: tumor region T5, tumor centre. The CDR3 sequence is CASSTREDEHFV.